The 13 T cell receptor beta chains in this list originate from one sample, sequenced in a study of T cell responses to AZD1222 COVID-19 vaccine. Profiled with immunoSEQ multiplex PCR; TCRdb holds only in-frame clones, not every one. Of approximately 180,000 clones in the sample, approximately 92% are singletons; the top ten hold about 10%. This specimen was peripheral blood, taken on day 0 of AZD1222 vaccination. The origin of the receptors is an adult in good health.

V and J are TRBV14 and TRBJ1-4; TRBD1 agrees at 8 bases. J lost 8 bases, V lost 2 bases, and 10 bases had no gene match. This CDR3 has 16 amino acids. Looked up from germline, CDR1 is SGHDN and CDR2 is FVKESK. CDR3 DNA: TGTGCCAGCAGCCAAAATCAACAGGGGGAACGGGAAAAACTGTTTTTT. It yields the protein CASSQNQQGEREKLFF.

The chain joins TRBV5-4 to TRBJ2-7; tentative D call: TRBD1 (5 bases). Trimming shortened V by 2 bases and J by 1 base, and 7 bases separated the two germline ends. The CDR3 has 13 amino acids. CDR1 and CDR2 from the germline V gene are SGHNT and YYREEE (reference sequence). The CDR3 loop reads CASSLRQSYEQYF. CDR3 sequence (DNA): TGTGCCAGCAGCTTAAGACAGTCCTACGAGCAGTACTTC.

This CDR3 is CASSPRTGSTDTQYF. CDR3 in DNA: TGTGCCAGCAGCCCAAGGACAGGGAGCACAGATACGCAGTATTTT. The chain is built from TRBV7-2 and TRBJ2-3; 8 bases map to TRBD1. V was clipped by 5 bases and J by 0 bases; unmatched bases: 4. The CDR3 loop spans 15 amino acids. Germline values: CDR1 SGHTA, CDR2 FQGNSA.

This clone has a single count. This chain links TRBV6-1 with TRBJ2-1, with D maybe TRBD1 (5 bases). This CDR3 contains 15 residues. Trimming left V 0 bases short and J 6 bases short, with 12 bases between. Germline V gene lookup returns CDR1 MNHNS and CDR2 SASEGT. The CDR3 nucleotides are TGTGCCAGCAGTGAAGCGTGGGCAGGGTTCAATGAGCAGTTCTTC. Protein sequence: CASSEAWAGFNEQFF.

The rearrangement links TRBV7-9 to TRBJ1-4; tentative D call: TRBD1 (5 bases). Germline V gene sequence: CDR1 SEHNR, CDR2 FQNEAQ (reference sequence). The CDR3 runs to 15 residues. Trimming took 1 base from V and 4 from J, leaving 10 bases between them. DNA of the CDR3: TGTGCCAGCAGCTTAGATGGGGGAATTAATGAAAAACTGTTTTTT. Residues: CASSLDGGINEKLFF.

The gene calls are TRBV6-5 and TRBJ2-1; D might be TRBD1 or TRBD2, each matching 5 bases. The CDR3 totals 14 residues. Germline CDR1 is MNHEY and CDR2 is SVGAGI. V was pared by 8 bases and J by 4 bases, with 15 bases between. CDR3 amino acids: CASQFGTEYNEQFF. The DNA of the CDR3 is TGTGCCAGCCAGTTTGGGACGGAATACAATGAGCAGTTCTTC.

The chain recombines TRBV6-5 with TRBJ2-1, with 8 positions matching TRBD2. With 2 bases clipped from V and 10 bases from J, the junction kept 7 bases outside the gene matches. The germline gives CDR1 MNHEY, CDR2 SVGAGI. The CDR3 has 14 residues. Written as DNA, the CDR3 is TGTGCCAGCAGTTACGGGGGCGCGGGGGGAGAGCAGTTCTTC. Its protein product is CASSYGGAGGEQFF.

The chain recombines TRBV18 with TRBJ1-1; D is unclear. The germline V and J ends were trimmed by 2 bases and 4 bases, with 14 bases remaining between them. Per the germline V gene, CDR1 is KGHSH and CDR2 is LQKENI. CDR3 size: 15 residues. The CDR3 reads CASSPNAGRGTEAFF. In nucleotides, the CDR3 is TGTGCCAGCTCACCAAACGCCGGCCGGGGCACTGAAGCTTTCTTT.

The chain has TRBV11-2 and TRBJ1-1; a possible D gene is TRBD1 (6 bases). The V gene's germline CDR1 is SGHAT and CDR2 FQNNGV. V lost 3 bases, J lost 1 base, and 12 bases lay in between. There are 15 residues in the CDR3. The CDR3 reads CASSLDSYSNTEAFF. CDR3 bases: TGTGCCAGCAGCTTGGACAGCTATTCGAACACTGAAGCTTTCTTT.

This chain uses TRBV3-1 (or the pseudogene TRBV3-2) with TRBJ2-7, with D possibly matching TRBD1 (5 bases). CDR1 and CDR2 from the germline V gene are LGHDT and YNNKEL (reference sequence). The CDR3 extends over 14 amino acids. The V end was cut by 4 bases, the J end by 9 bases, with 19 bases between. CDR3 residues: CASSLSSGRRGQYF. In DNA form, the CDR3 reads TGTGCCAGCAGCCTCTCCTCAGGGCGTAGGGGGCAGTACTTC.

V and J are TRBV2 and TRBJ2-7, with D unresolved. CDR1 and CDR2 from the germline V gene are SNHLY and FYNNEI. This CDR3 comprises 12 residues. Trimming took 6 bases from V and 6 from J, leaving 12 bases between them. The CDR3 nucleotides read TGTGCCAGCAGGGAAAATACGCCCGAGCAGTACTTC. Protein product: CASRENTPEQYF.

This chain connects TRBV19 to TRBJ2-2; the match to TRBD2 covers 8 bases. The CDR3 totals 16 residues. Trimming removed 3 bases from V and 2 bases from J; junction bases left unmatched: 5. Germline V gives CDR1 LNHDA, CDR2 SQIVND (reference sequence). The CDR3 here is CASSMGAGVNTGELFF. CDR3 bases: TGTGCCAGTAGTATGGGAGCGGGAGTTAACACCGGGGAGCTGTTTTTT.

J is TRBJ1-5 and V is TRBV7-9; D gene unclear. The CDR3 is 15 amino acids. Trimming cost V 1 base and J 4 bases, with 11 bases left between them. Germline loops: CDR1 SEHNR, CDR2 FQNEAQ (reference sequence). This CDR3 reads CASSLGAGENQPQHF. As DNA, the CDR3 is TGTGCCAGCAGCTTAGGGGCTGGGGAAAATCAGCCCCAGCATTTT.